This is a list of T cell receptor beta chains from one sample in a study of blood T cell repertoires in COVID-19. Here immunoSEQ multiplex PCR was the method, and the copy in TCRdb shows in-frame clones only, minus some. Among fewer than 200,000 clones, 88% were seen once, and the ten largest hold roughly 9%. The sample was PBMCs or T cells enriched from blood (not recorded which). All receptors come from a woman aged 18-29 years who had recovered from COVID-19. The CDR3 runs from the conserved cysteine through the conserved F or W. The D gene is left open where the match is weak. Clone size, where shown, is once, few, many, or a class for clones that have expanded.

>few|TRBV7-9|TRBD2|TRBJ2-7
TGTGCCAGCAGCCGAGAGGGCCCTAGCGGGCTCCTCCCCTTCGAGCAGTACTTC
CASSREGPSGLLPFEQYF
>.|TRBV19|.|TRBJ2-7
TGTGCCAGTAGTATCGCAGATTTCTACGAGCAGTACTTC
CASSIADFYEQYF
>.|TRBV6-5|.|TRBJ2-2
TGTGCCGTACAAAGGGAGGGGACATCCGGGGAGCTGTTTTTT
CAVQREGTSGELFF
>.|TRBV7-2|TRBD2|TRBJ2-3
TGTGCCAGCAGCCCTTTAGCGGGAGCGAGCACAGATACGCAGTATTTT
CASSPLAGASTDTQYF
>.|TRBV10-1|TRBD2|TRBJ2-3
TGCGCCAGCAGTGTTCGGTACCTCCGGGCTAGCGGGGTTCGCACAGATACGCAGTATTTT
CASSVRYLRASGVRTDTQYF
>.|TRBV11-3|TRBD2|TRBJ2-3
TGTGCCAGCAGCCCCGGGACTAGGGGGGGTACGCAGTATTTT
CASSPGTRGGTQYF
>.|TRBV16|TRBD1|TRBJ1-5
TGTGCCAGCAGCCAATGGTCAGGGGGTGGAGGTCAGCCCCAGCATTTT
CASSQWSGGGGQPQHF
>.|TRBV4-1|TRBD1|TRBJ1-5
TGCGCCAGCAGCCAACCCTCAGGGGGCTGGCCCCAGCATTTT
CASSQPSGGWPQHF
>once|TRBV7-8|TRBD2|TRBJ2-5
TGTGCCAGCAGCTTAGCGCTTTCGGGAGGGCCAGAGACCCAGTACTTC
CASSLALSGGPETQYF
>.|TRBV19|.|TRBJ1-5
TGTGCCAGTAGTATATCCCTCATCGGGGGCAATCAGCCCCAGCATTTT
CASSISLIGGNQPQHF
>.|TRBV6-5|TRBD1|TRBJ2-7
TGTGCCAGCAGTAACCTCGGGACAGGGGACGAGCAGTACTTC
CASSNLGTGDEQYF
>.|TRBV20-1|.|TRBJ1-1
TGCAGTGCTAGTGGGTTTGGGGCAATGAACACTGAAGCTTTCTTT
CSASGFGAMNTEAFF
>.|TRBV11-2|.|TRBJ1-3
TGTGCCAGCAGCCGCTGGACTGACTCTGGAAACACCATATATTTT
CASSRWTDSGNTIYF
>.|TRBV19|.|TRBJ1-5
TGTGCCAGTAGTATTAATGCGGGTTCAAGCAATCAGCCCCAGCATTTT
CASSINAGSSNQPQHF
>.|TRBV13|.|TRBJ1-1
TGTGCCAGCAGCTTACGGGGTGGTGGTGGCACTGAAGCTTTCTTT
CASSLRGGGGTEAFF
>.|TRBV4-1|.|TRBJ2-1
TGCGCCAGCAGCCAAGAGGGAGGCAGCTACAATGAGCAGTTCTTC
CASSQEGGSYNEQFF
>few|TRBV7-9|.|TRBJ2-7
TGTGCCAGCAGCCTAGATTACTCCTACGAGCAGTACTTC
CASSLDYSYEQYF
>.|TRBV28|.|TRBJ1-2
TGTGCCAGCAGTTTCGAGACTTACTATGGCTACACCTTC
CASSFETYYGYTF
>.|TRBV28|.|TRBJ1-1
TGTGCCAGCAGTTTATTATCCCAGGGCACTGAAGCTTTCTTT
CASSLLSQGTEAFF
>.|TRBV10-3|.|TRBJ2-3
TGTGCCAGCCGGACGAAGGAGGGAACAGATACGCAGTATTTT
CASRTKEGTDTQYF
>.|TRBV29-1|.|TRBJ1-1
TGCAGCGTTGTGTGGGGGCTAAGCACTGAAGCTTTCTTT
CSVVWGLSTEAFF
>.|TRBV5-5|TRBD1|TRBJ2-2
TGTGCCAGCAGCTTAGGGACAGTCAACACCGGGGAGCTGTTTTTT
CASSLGTVNTGELFF
>.|TRBV7-2|.|TRBJ2-1
TGTGCCAGCAGCTTGGACTCTCCGGACTATGAGCAGTTCTTC
CASSLDSPDYEQFF
>.|TRBV27|TRBD1|TRBJ1-2
TGTGCCAGCAGTAGCAGACAGGGCGGAAGCTATGGCTACACCTTC
CASSSRQGGSYGYTF
>.|TRBV27|TRBD1|TRBJ2-5
TGTGCCAGCAGTCCCCAGACAGGGATGGTGGCCCAGTACTTC
CASSPQTGMVAQYF
>.|TRBV21-1|.|TRBJ2-7
TGTGCCAGCAGCAAACCGGGAAAGGACAGGGCAGAGCAGTACTTC
CASSKPGKDRAEQYF
>.|TRBV3-1/TRBV3-2|TRBD1|TRBJ1-1
TGTGCCAGCAGTTCACAGGGGTTGAACACTGAAGCTTTCTTT
CASSSQGLNTEAFF
>.|TRBV6-6|.|TRBJ1-1
TGTGCCAGCAGTTACACCCGACCGGGGGGTAGCACTGAAGCTTTCTTT
CASSYTRPGGSTEAFF
>.|TRBV18|TRBD1|TRBJ1-1
TGTGCCAGCTCACTTGGGACAGCAGATTTGAACACTGAAGCTTTCTTT
CASSLGTADLNTEAFF
>.|TRBV5-4|TRBD1|TRBJ2-7
TGTGCCAGCAGCACCGGACAGGTATTGGGCGAGCAGTACTTC
CASSTGQVLGEQYF
>.|TRBV7-2|.|TRBJ2-3
TGTGCCAGCAGCTTAACGCGCGGCTCCACAGATACGCAGTATTTT
CASSLTRGSTDTQYF
>.|TRBV15|TRBD2|TRBJ2-1
TGTGCCACCAGCACTAGCGGGGGATACAATGAGCAGTTCTTC
CATSTSGGYNEQFF
>.|TRBV28|TRBD1|TRBJ2-7
TGTGCCAGCAGTTTAACAGGGGAGTGGTACGAGCAGTACTTC
CASSLTGEWYEQYF
>.|TRBV5-1|.|TRBJ1-5
TGCGCCAGCAGCTTGGAGGGGGAAGTAGTTCAGCCCCAGCATTTT
CASSLEGEVVQPQHF
>.|TRBV25-1|.|TRBJ1-2
TGTGCCAGCAATCTCGGGGGGGCGGAGGGCTACACCTTC
CASNLGGAEGYTF
>.|TRBV3-1/TRBV3-2|TRBD1|TRBJ1-2
TGTGCCAGCAGCTTCGGACAGGGAGAGATTGGCTACACCTTC
CASSFGQGEIGYTF
>.|TRBV30|TRBD1|TRBJ1-5
TGTGCCTGGAGTGTAAGGACAGGGCGAAATCAGCCCCAGCATTTT
CAWSVRTGRNQPQHF
>.|TRBV28|.|TRBJ2-3
TGTGCCAGCAGTCCCTCTAAGGGAGGTACGCAGTATTTT
CASSPSKGGTQYF
>once|TRBV19|TRBD1|TRBJ1-3
TGTGCCAGCCGACAGGGATCCCGAAACACCATATATTTT
CASRQGSRNTIYF
>.|TRBV30|.|TRBJ1-1
TGTGCCTGGAGTGTACTAGGGGGCACTGAAGCTTTCTTT
CAWSVLGGTEAFF
>once|TRBV28|.|TRBJ2-3
TGTGCCAGCAGTTTTCGACGAATGGGGCCAGATACGCAGTATTTT
CASSFRRMGPDTQYF
>.|TRBV5-1|.|TRBJ2-7
TGCGCCAGCAGCTCTGACAGCTACGAGCAGTACTTC
CASSSDSYEQYF
>.|TRBV10-3|TRBD1|TRBJ1-1
TGTGCCATCAGTGGGGGACAGGCTATGAACACTGAAGCTTTCTTT
CAISGGQAMNTEAFF
>.|TRBV7-9|TRBD1|TRBJ1-1
TGTGCCAGCAGCTTATCGAGGACAGGAGGGACTGAAGCTTTCTTT
CASSLSRTGGTEAFF
>.|TRBV6-2/TRBV6-3|.|TRBJ1-1
TGTGCCAGCAGCGGACAGCTGAACACTGAAGCTTTCTTT
CASSGQLNTEAFF
>.|TRBV5-1|.|TRBJ2-1
TGCGCCAGCAGCTCACAACCGGGATCCGCCTTATACAATGAGCAGTTCTTC
CASSSQPGSALYNEQFF
>.|TRBV27|TRBD1|TRBJ2-7
TGTGCCAGCAGTTTCCATGGGACAGGGAGGCCCGAGCAGTACTTC
CASSFHGTGRPEQYF
>.|TRBV2|TRBD1|TRBJ1-1
TGTGCCAGCAGCCGCGGGACAGCCCAAGCTTTCTTT
CASSRGTAQAFF